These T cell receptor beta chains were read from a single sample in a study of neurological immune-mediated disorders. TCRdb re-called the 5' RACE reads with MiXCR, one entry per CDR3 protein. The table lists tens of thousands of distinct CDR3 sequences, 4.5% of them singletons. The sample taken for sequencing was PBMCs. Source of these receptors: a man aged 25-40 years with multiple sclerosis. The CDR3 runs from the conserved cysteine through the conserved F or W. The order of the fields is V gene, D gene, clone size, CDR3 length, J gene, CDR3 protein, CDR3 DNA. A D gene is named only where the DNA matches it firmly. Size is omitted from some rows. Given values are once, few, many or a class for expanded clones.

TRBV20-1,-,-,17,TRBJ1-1,CSARERSGPGWSSEAFF,TGCAGTGCTAGAGAGCGGTCAGGTCCAGGGTGGAGCTCTGAAGCTTTCTTT
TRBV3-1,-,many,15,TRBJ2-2,CASSQLGTRTGELFF,TGTGCCAGCAGCCAATTGGGCACAAGGACCGGGGAGCTGTTTTTT
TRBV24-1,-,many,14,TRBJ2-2,CATSVDRRSGELFF,TGTGCCACCAGTGTTGACAGACGATCCGGGGAGCTGTTTTTT
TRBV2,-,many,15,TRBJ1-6,CASSYDRPYNSPLHF,TGTGCCAGCAGTTACGACAGACCATATAATTCACCCCTCCACTTT
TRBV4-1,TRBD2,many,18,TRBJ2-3,CASSQDGVAGGPGDTQYF,TGCGCCAGCAGCCAAGATGGAGTAGCGGGGGGGCCAGGAGATACGCAGTATTTT
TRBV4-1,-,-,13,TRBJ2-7,CASSRTPGYEQYF,TGCGCCAGCAGCCGCACCCCGGGATACGAGCAGTACTTC
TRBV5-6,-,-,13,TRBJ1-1,CASSFGAGREAFF,TGTGCCAGCAGCTTCGGAGCTGGGAGAGAAGCTTTCTTT
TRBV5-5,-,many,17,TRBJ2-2,CASSSSGGGLGVGELFF,TGTGCCAGCAGCTCTTCGGGTGGAGGGCTCGGTGTGGGGGAGCTGTTTTTT
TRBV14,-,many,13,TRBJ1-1,CASSLGADPEAFF,TGTGCCAGCAGCCTCGGGGCAGATCCAGAAGCTTTCTTT
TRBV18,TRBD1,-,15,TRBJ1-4,CASSPRGRQGEKLFF,TGTGCCAGCTCACCAAGGGGAAGACAGGGAGAAAAACTGTTTTTT
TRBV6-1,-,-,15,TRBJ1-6,CASSEEVAYNSPLHF,TGTGCCAGCAGTGAAGAGGTGGCCTATAATTCACCCCTCCACTTT
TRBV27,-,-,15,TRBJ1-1,CASSYSKQGNTEAFF,TGTGCCAGCAGTTATTCAAAACAGGGGAACACTGAAGCTTTCTTT
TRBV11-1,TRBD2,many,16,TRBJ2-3,CASSLERGTSTDTQYF,TGTGCCAGCAGCTTAGAGCGGGGAACTAGCACAGATACGCAGTATTTT
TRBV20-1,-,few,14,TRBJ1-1,CSARGDAWSGEAFF,TGCAGTGCTAGAGGGGACGCTTGGAGTGGTGAAGCTTTCTTT
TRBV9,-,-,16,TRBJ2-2,CASSVGGSHNTGELFF,TGTGCCAGCAGCGTAGGAGGCAGCCACAACACCGGGGAGCTGTTTTTT
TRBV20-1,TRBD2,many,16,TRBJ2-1,CSARPLERGQSVEQFF,TGCAGTGCTAGACCTCTAGAGCGGGGCCAAAGCGTTGAGCAGTTCTTC
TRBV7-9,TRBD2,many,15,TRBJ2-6,CASSLGRAGANVLTF,TGTGCCAGCAGCTTGGGGAGGGCTGGGGCCAACGTCCTGACTTTC
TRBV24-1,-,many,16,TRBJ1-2,CATAGGGERQDYGYTF,TGTGCCACCGCGGGAGGGGGGGAACGACAAGACTATGGCTACACCTTC
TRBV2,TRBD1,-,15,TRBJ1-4,CASSRTGGAREKLFF,TGTGCCAGCAGCCGCACAGGGGGCGCGAGGGAAAAACTGTTTTTT
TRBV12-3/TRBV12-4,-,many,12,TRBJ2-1,CASSSAVVEQFF,TGTGCCAGCAGTTCCGCCGTTGTCGAGCAGTTCTTC
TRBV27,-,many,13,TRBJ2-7,CASSWGDSYEQYF,TGTGCCAGCAGTTGGGGTGATTCCTACGAGCAGTACTTC
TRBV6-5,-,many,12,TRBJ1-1,CASRPLGAEAFF,TGTGCCAGCAGACCCTTAGGAGCTGAAGCTTTCTTT
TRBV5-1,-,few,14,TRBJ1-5,CASRFDSGNQPQNF,TGCGCCAGCAGATTCGACAGTGGCAATCAGCCCCAGAATTTT
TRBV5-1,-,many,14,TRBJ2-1,CASSSTGLGNEQFF,TGCGCCAGCAGCTCAACTGGCCTGGGCAATGAGCAGTTCTTC
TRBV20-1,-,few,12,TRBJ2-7,CSASHPGGAQYF,TGCAGTGCTAGTCACCCAGGGGGGGCGCAGTACTTC
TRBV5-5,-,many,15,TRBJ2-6,CASSQTLAGANVLTF,TGTGCCAGCAGCCAGACTCTTGCTGGGGCCAACGTCCTGACTTTC
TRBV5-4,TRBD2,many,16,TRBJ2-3,CASSRSASGHTDTQYF,TGTGCCAGCAGCCGTTCGGCTAGCGGGCACACAGATACGCAGTATTTT
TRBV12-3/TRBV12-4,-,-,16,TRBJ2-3,CAGSSWVPPGTDTQYF,TGTGCCGGAAGCTCGTGGGTACCCCCTGGCACAGATACGCAGTATTTT
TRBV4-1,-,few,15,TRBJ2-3,CASSHQGRGADTQYF,TGCGCCAGCAGCCACCAGGGAAGGGGTGCGGATACGCAGTATTTT
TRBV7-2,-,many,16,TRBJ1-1,CASSFYPGLGNTEAFF,TGTGCCAGCAGCTTTTATCCCGGGCTTGGGAACACTGAAGCTTTCTTT
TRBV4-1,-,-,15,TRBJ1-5,CASSQEDRNNQPQHF,TGCGCCAGCAGCCAAGAGGACAGAAACAATCAGCCCCAGCATTTT
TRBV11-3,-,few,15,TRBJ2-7,CASSLGPGRTYEQYF,TGTGCCAGCAGCTTAGGACCAGGACGGACCTACGAGCAGTACTTC
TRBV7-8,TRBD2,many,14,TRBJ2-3,CASSFSRGEDTQYF,TGTGCCAGCAGCTTTTCCCGGGGGGAAGATACGCAGTATTTT
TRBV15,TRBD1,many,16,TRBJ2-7,CATSTYPGQGTYEQYF,TGTGCCACCAGCACTTATCCGGGACAGGGAACCTACGAGCAGTACTTC
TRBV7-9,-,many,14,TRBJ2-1,CASSLLATYNEQFF,TGTGCCAGCAGCTTATTAGCGACCTACAATGAGCAGTTCTTC
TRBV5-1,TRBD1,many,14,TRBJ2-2,CASSPVGQHGELFF,TGCGCCAGCAGCCCGGTGGGACAGCACGGGGAGCTGTTTTTT
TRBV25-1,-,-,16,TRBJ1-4,CASSEWGLATNEKLFF,TGTGCCAGCAGTGAATGGGGACTTGCAACTAATGAAAAACTGTTTTTT
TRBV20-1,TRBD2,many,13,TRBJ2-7,CSAERGGPYEQYF,TGCAGTGCGGAGCGGGGGGGACCCTACGAGCAGTACTTC
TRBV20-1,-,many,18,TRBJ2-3,CSARDVSMGVKNTDTQYF,TGCAGTGCTAGAGATGTGTCCATGGGAGTCAAGAACACAGATACGCAGTATTTT
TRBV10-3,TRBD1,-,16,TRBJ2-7,CAISEGQGASLVEQYF,TGTGCCATCAGTGAGGGACAGGGGGCATCCCTGGTCGAGCAGTACTTC
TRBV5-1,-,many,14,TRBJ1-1,CASSSINYRVEAFF,TGCGCCAGCAGCTCTATAAACTACAGGGTTGAAGCTTTCTTT
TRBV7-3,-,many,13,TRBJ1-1,CASSYAVNTEAFF,TGTGCCAGCAGCTACGCGGTGAACACTGAAGCTTTCTTT
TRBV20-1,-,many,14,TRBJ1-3,CSATLRNSGNTIYF,TGCAGTGCCACACTGAGGAACTCTGGAAACACCATATATTTT
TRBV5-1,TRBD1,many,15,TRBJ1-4,CASSSPTGGNEKLFF,TGCGCCAGCAGCTCCCCGACAGGGGGAAATGAAAAACTGTTTTTT
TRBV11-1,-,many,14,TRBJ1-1,CASSSGREGTEAFF,TGTGCCAGCAGCAGTGGAAGGGAGGGCACTGAAGCTTTCTTT
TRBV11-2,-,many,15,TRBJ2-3,CASSSASRPRDTQYF,TGTGCCAGCAGCTCTGCATCGAGGCCACGAGATACGCAGTATTTT
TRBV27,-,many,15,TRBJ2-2,CASSLNGLPTGELFF,TGTGCCAGCAGTCTTAATGGACTACCAACCGGGGAGCTGTTTTTT
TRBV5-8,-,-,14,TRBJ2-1,CASSLAPSEGEQFF,TGTGCCAGCAGCTTGGCACCTTCGGAGGGTGAGCAGTTCTTC
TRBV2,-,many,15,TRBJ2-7,CASRSPPTRSYEQYF,TGTGCCAGCAGATCCCCTCCGACACGCTCCTACGAGCAGTACTTC
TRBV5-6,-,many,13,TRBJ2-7,CASSSPDRYEQYF,TGTGCCAGCAGCTCGCCGGACAGATACGAGCAGTACTTC
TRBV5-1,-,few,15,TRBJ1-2,CASSPETNADYGYTF,TGCGCCAGCAGCCCAGAGACAAACGCGGACTATGGCTACACCTTC
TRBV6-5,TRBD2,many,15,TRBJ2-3,CASSYSAGGTDTQYF,TGTGCCAGCAGTTACTCGGCGGGGGGCACAGATACGCAGTATTTT